The present T cell receptor (beta chain) was sequenced within a study of shared clonotypes between healthy human individuals. Findings and caveats of the study: The generation probabilities recorded for non-shared clonotypes fell below those of clonotypes shared by all four donors.

Each cell subset's genomic DNA was divided evenly among several immunoSEQ plates. Sequencing was performed with immunoSEQ multiplex PCR; in TCRdb, only in-frame clones are kept and a portion is missing. There are about 2 million clones in the sample; 85% to 95% occur only once, and 0.9% to 1.3% lies in the top ten. Concerning this clone itself: What it recognizes is unknown.

The V gene end was trimmed by 1 base and the J gene end by 15 bases; junction bases not matched to a gene: 6. Germline CDR1 is PRHDT and CDR2 is FYEKMQ (reference sequence). CDR3 size: 12 residues. Naive CD8 populations comprised CD45RO-negative cells positively selected for CCR7, excluding terminally differentiated effector memory CD45RA+ cells. Caucasian adults living in Nashville, Tennessee, provided all samples. The sequence was obtained from a man aged 18-30 years in good health. Input material: naive CD8+ T cells sorted from blood. V gene TRBV13 combines with J gene TRBJ2-4; TRBD1 matches 7 bases. The CDR3 loop reads CASSLAPDRPYF. CDR3 nucleotides: TGTGCCAGCAGCTTAGCCCCGGACAGGCCGTACTTC.